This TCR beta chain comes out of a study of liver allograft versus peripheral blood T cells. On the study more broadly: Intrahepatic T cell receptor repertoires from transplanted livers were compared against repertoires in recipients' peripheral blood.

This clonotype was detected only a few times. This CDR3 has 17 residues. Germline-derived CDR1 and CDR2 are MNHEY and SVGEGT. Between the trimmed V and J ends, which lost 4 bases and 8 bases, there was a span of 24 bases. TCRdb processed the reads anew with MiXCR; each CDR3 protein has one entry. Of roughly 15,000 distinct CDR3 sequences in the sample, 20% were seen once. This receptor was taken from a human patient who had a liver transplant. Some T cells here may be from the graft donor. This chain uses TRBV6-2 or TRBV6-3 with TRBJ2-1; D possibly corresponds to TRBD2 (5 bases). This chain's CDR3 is CASSFFPAAPRTHEQFF. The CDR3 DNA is TGTGCCAGCAGTTTCTTCCCGGCGGCTCCCCGGACTCATGAGCAGTTCTTC.